This T cell receptor beta chain was sequenced for a study of T cell responses to AZD1222 COVID-19 vaccine. Overall study findings and caveats: Rises in breadth and depth of Spike-specific TCRs came after two AZD1222 doses.

The data were produced by immunoSEQ multiplex PCR, yet TCRdb's version contains in-frame clones alone and is incomplete. Of over 45,000 clones detected, roughly nine tenths appear once; the ten largest clones hold roughly 15%. The CDR3 has 15 residues. CDR1 is SGHAT and CDR2 is FQNNGV in the germline V gene. V lost 5 bases, J lost 0 bases, and 13 bases lay in between. Second-dose recipients at about 4 or about 12 weeks were treated as one pooled group. For this clone: What it binds is unknown.

The genes are TRBV11-2 and TRBJ2-5, with unresolved D. This sample comprised peripheral blood, obtained 28 days after the second AZD1222 dose. The sequence was collected from an adult who received the AZD1222 COVID-19 vaccine. CDR3 region: CASSVFRRNQETQYF. DNA of the CDR3: TGTGCCAGCAGCGTGTTCAGGAGAAACCAAGAGACCCAGTACTTC.